The present T cell receptor beta chain was sequenced within a study of blood T cell repertoires in COVID-19. The overall study: COVID-19 samples collected from the United States, Italy and Spain covered acute and convalescent phases.

Living in 24 US areas, the participants were between about 18 and 100 years of age. V was shortened by 8 bases and J by 7 bases, with 14 bases between the two germline ends. CDR1 is MNHEY and CDR2 is SVGAGI in the germline V gene. This CDR3 region has 12 residues. Sequencing was performed with immunoSEQ multiplex PCR; in TCRdb, only in-frame clones are kept and a portion is missing. This table has over 350,000 clones, 70% to 90% appearing once. The source is a woman younger than 30 with acute COVID-19. Sample: PBMCs or T cells enriched from blood (not recorded which). This sequence joins TRBV6-5 and TRBJ2-5, with a tentative D call TRBD2 (6 bases). The CDR3 sequence: CASFGGDATQYF. The CDR3, as DNA: TGTGCCAGCTTTGGAGGGGACGCGACCCAGTACTTC.